One and the same sample provided the 27 T cell receptor beta chains below, sequenced in a study of glioma-infiltrating T cells after dendritic cell vaccination. Only in-frame clones appear in the TCRdb table, and some are missing; sequencing was by immunoSEQ multiplex PCR. The sample includes about 95,000 clones, under 90% of them seen just once. Sequenced material: blood, taken before dendritic cell vaccination. Source of these receptors: a human donor with glioblastoma.

This clone was recorded once. J is TRBJ2-3 and V is TRBV11-3; TRBD2 is a possible D gene (5 bases). CDR1 and CDR2 from the germline V gene are SGHNT and YENEEA. Trimming left V 3 bases short and J 0 bases short, with 10 bases between. The CDR3 covers 15 residues. The CDR3 DNA reads TGTGCCAGCAGCTTTGCAGACTATAGCACAGATACGCAGTATTTT. Its translation: CASSFADYSTDTQYF.

The V gene is TRBV19, the J gene TRBJ2-1, with TRBD2 matching over 8 bases. This CDR3 is 15 amino acids long. The junction had 6 bases not matched to a gene; V was cut back by 6 bases and J by 2 bases. Per the germline V gene, CDR1 is LNHDA and CDR2 is SQIVND (reference sequence). The CDR3 nucleotides are TGTGCCAGTAGGCCGACTAGCGTACCCTACAATGAGCAGTTCTTC. Translating gives CASRPTSVPYNEQFF.

The rearrangement joins TRBV7-3 to TRBJ2-2; 9 positions agree with TRBD2. Germline CDR1 is SGHTA and CDR2 is FQGTGA. V lost 4 bases to trimming and J lost 7 bases; unmatched junction nucleotides: 7. This CDR3 spans 15 amino acids. CDR3 nucleotides: TGTGCCAGCAGCTATAGCGGGAGCCCGGGCGGGGAGCTGTTTTTT. Protein product: CASSYSGSPGGELFF.

J is TRBJ2-2 and V is TRBV9; maybe TRBD2 (5 bases). Germline CDR1 reads SGDLS; CDR2 reads YYNGEE. Trimming left V 8 bases short and J 1 base short, with 12 bases between. The CDR3 spans 14 residues. The CDR3 spells CASTYSGNTGELFF. The CDR3 nucleotides read TGTGCCAGTACATACAGCGGGAACACCGGGGAGCTGTTTTTT.

V is TRBV5-1 and J is TRBJ2-1, with 13 bases fitting TRBD2. Germline CDR1 reads SGHRS; CDR2 reads YFSETQ. CDR3 length equals 16 residues. V lost 0 bases and J lost 7; bases outside the gene matches: 4. Here the CDR3 reads CASSLEGLAGFNEQFF. The CDR3 region has the DNA TGCGCCAGCAGCTTGGAGGGACTAGCGGGGTTTAATGAGCAGTTCTTC.

CDR3 protein: CASSFWGQGNTGELFF. The CDR3 bases are TGTGCCAGCAGTTTCTGGGGACAGGGGAACACCGGGGAGCTGTTTTTT. The J gene is TRBJ2-2, the V gene TRBV27, with 9 bases lining up with TRBD1. Germline V gene data show CDR1 as MNHEY and CDR2 as SMNVEV (reference sequence). CDR3 length equals 16 residues. The V segment lost 3 bases and the J segment 1 base; nucleotides outside the gene matches: 3.

This clone was seen a few times. The V call is TRBV19, the J call TRBJ1-3; D not resolved. The CDR3 extends over 15 amino acids. V lost 10 bases and J lost 0, with 16 bases in between. The germline V gene has CDR1 LNHDA and CDR2 SQIVND (reference sequence). The CDR3 DNA reads as TGTGCCACCCGATTGTGGGCCTCCTCTGGAAACACCATATATTTT. Residues: CATRLWASSGNTIYF.

This clone appeared a single time. The chain combines TRBV6-5 with TRBJ2-5; D possibly corresponds to TRBD1 (6 bases). The CDR3 covers 15 residues. Germline assignment: CDR1 MNHEY and CDR2 SVGAGI. V dropped 6 bases and J dropped 1 base, with 15 bases sitting between them. CDR3 nucleotides: TGTGCCAGCAGAGTTGTAGACAGGACCCAAGAGACCCAGTACTTC. This gives the protein CASRVVDRTQETQYF.

In its sample, this clone was seen a few times. This sequence joins TRBV7-9 and TRBJ1-5; perhaps TRBD1 as D (5 bases). Germline CDR1 is SEHNR and CDR2 is FQNEAQ (reference sequence). CDR3 length: 16 amino acids. The V gene lost 1 base and the J gene lost 4 bases, with 14 bases spanning the gap. The CDR3 bases are TGTGCCAGCAGCTTAGGCAGGACAAACCGGAATCAGCCCCAGCATTTT. This codes for CASSLGRTNRNQPQHF. Based on the CDR3 plus reference TRBV7-9 and TRBJ1-5, the full variable domain is DTGVSQNPRHKITKRGQNVTFRCDPISEHNRLYWYRQTLGQGPEFLTYFQNEAQLEKSRLLSDRFSAERPKGSFSTLEIQRTEQGDSAMYLCASSLGRTNRNQPQHFGDGTRLSIL.

J is TRBJ1-5 and V is TRBV30; 10 nucleotides line up with TRBD1. With V trimmed by 2 bases and J by 8 bases, 6 bases remained unmatched. This CDR3 is 14 amino acids long. Germline V CDR1 and CDR2: GTSNPN, SVGIG (reference sequence). The CDR3 loop reads CAWSIGQGGKPQHF. The CDR3 DNA follows: TGTGCCTGGAGTATCGGACAGGGGGGTAAGCCCCAGCATTTT.

This clone was observed a single time. As DNA, the CDR3 is TGTGCCAGCAGCTTGAACCAGGGCGATCCGTTCTTC. This encodes CASSLNQGDPFF. This chain connects TRBV5-6 to TRBJ2-1, with D perhaps TRBD1 (5 bases). CDR3 length equals 12 residues. Germline V gene sequence: CDR1 SGHDT, CDR2 YYEEEE. The V gene lost 1 base and the J gene lost 15 bases, with 14 bases spanning the gap. The variable domain in full, completed from reference TRBV5-6 and TRBJ2-1, reads DAGVTQSPTHLIKTRGQQVTLRCSPKSGHDTVSWYQQALGQGPQFIFQYYEEEERQRGNFPDRFSGHQFPNYSSELNVNALLLGDSALYLCASSLNQGDPFFGPGTRLTVL.

V and J are TRBV7-2 and TRBJ2-3, with 8 nucleotides matching TRBD2. The CDR3 runs to 17 residues. Germline values: CDR1 SGHTA, CDR2 FQGNSA. V lost 1 base to trimming and J lost 3 bases; unmatched junction nucleotides: 9. CDR3 nucleotides: TGTGCCAGCAGCTTAGTGGCAGCGGGAGCCGGGACAGATACGCAGTATTTT. It translates to CASSLVAAGAGTDTQYF.

This chain links TRBV29-1 with TRBJ1-1; D gene unclear. The CDR3 contains 12 residues. The germline V and J ends were trimmed by 3 bases and 5 bases, with 10 bases remaining between them. Per the germline V gene, CDR1 is SQVTM and CDR2 is ANQGSEA. In DNA, the CDR3 is TGCAGCGTTGACAAACATATTACTGAAGCTTTCTTT. Translating gives CSVDKHITEAFF.

This chain connects TRBV7-9 to TRBJ1-1, with D unresolved. V was pared by 2 bases and J by 2 bases, with 9 bases between. Germline V gene lookup returns CDR1 SEHNR and CDR2 FQNEAQ (reference sequence). The CDR3 length is 14 residues. The chain's CDR3 is CASSLRGKNTEAFF. In DNA, the CDR3 is TGTGCCAGCAGCTTACGGGGAAAAAACACTGAAGCTTTCTTT.

The chain has TRBV6-4 and TRBJ1-2; 9 bases agree with TRBD1. The CDR3 loop spans 19 amino acids. J was trimmed by 3 bases and V by 4 bases; bases with no gene match: 18. CDR1 is MRHNA, CDR2 SNTAGT, per germline. The CDR3 coding sequence is TGTGCCAGCAGTGCCTATCCGACAGGGGGTGGACGAGGGGACTATGGCTACACCTTC. Residues: CASSAYPTGGGRGDYGYTF.

This chain connects TRBV4-2 to TRBJ2-5; TRBD2 matches 8 bases. Matching the DNA end better, TRBJ2-7 makes the J call doubtful. The CDR3 runs to 16 residues. The germline CDR1 and CDR2 sequences are LGHNA and YNFKEQ. The CDR3, as DNA: TGTGCCAGCAGCCAAAGACTAGCGCCCGACCAGTCCGAGCAGTACTTC. This codes for CASSQRLAPDQSEQYF.

This clone has just a few counts. V gene TRBV7-6 combines with J gene TRBJ1-2; 9 positions agree with TRBD1. V shed 2 bases and J 6 bases; nucleotides not matched to a gene: 1. The CDR3 runs 13 residues. Germline lookup yields CDR1 SGHVS and CDR2 FNYEAQ. As DNA, the CDR3 is TGTGCCAGCAGCTTAACAGGGGGCGATGGCTACACCTTC. It codes for CASSLTGGDGYTF.

CDR3 protein: CASRSGTEYEQYF. DNA of the CDR3: TGTGCCAGCAGATCCGGGACAGAATACGAGCAGTACTTC. J is TRBJ2-7 and V is TRBV6-6; TRBD1 agrees at 7 bases. There are 13 residues in the CDR3. The J segment lost 4 bases and the V segment lost 6 bases, leaving 6 bases of the junction unmatched. The germline CDR1 and CDR2 sequences are MNHNY and SVGAGI (reference sequence).

The chain combines TRBV7-9 with TRBJ2-3, with TRBD2 identical over 7 bases. Germline lookup yields CDR1 SEHNR and CDR2 FQNEAQ (reference sequence). CDR3 length: 16 amino acids. V lost 0 bases and J lost 4; bases outside the gene matches: 7. CDR3 residues: CASSLAAGAPPDTQYF. CDR3 in DNA: TGTGCCAGCAGCTTAGCTGCGGGAGCGCCCCCAGATACGCAGTATTTT.

The chain joins TRBV5-8 to TRBJ2-5; 10 positions agree with TRBD1. V dropped 0 bases and J dropped 1; count of bases not matched to a gene: 6. There are 17 residues in the CDR3. CDR1 is SGHTS and CDR2 is YDEGEE in the germline V gene. The CDR3, as DNA: TGTGCCAGCAGCTTGGGACAGGGGGCCGACTCCCAAGAGACCCAGTACTTC. Protein product: CASSLGQGADSQETQYF.

This clone was found once. The J gene is TRBJ2-7, the V gene TRBV7-9; 9 bases fit TRBD2. This CDR3 is 15 amino acids long. After removal of 7 bases from V and 6 bases from J, the junction contained 13 bases not matched to a gene. CDR1 and CDR2 (germline): SEHNR, FQNEAQ (reference sequence). CDR3 sequence: CASISPGTSLSEQYF. The CDR3 nucleotides read TGTGCCAGCATCAGTCCCGGGACTAGCCTTAGCGAGCAGTACTTC.

The J gene is TRBJ2-7, the V gene TRBV5-6, with D tentatively TRBD2 (7 bases). The length of the CDR3 is 15 residues. The ends were cut back, 3 bases at V and 5 bases at J, with 18 bases in the middle. Germline V CDR1 and CDR2: SGHDT, YYEEEE. For the CDR3, the DNA is TGTGCCAGCAGCTCCCTGGGGGGGGCTGAAAACGAGCAGTACTTC. Protein product: CASSSLGGAENEQYF.

The V and J genes are TRBV7-3 and TRBJ1-1, with TRBD1 matching over 10 bases. V trimming: 5 bases; J trimming: 1 base; junction bases outside the gene matches: 7. There are 16 residues in the CDR3. The germline V gene has CDR1 SGHTA and CDR2 FQGTGA. The CDR3 here is CASSPRDRGWNTEAFF. The CDR3 nucleotides are TGTGCCAGCAGCCCGAGGGACAGGGGTTGGAACACTGAAGCTTTCTTT.

CDR3 nucleotides: TGTGCCAGCTCACCATCAGCGGGAGCGTACAATGAGCAGTTCTTC. Its protein product is CASSPSAGAYNEQFF. The V and J genes are TRBV18 and TRBJ2-1, with 8 bases matching TRBD2. Per germline, CDR1 KGHSH and CDR2 LQKENI. The V gene end was trimmed by 2 bases and the J gene end by 4 bases; junction bases not matched to a gene: 4. CDR3 length: 15 amino acids.

V usage is TRBV6-4 and J usage is TRBJ1-3; no reliable D call. Germline V gene sequence: CDR1 MRHNA, CDR2 SNTAGT. The CDR3 spans 12 residues. V dropped 6 bases and J dropped 4 bases, with 7 bases sitting between them. CDR3 DNA: TGTGCCAGCAGGCCGACAGGAAACACCATATATTTT. Amino acid sequence: CASRPTGNTIYF.

This clone has only a few counts. This chain's CDR3 is CASSERDRGGNTIYF. CDR3 in DNA: TGTGCCAGCAGTGAACGGGATAGAGGTGGAAACACCATATATTTT. This chain links TRBV2 with TRBJ1-3; no definite D call. Trimming removed 2 bases from V and 3 bases from J, with 11 bases in between. The germline gives CDR1 SNHLY, CDR2 FYNNEI. The CDR3 sequence is 15 residues long.

The gene calls are TRBV27 and TRBJ2-7; 12 bases map to TRBD2. This CDR3 has 16 amino acids. V shed 2 bases, J shed 2 bases, and the junction held 4 bases outside the gene matches. Germline V gene data show CDR1 as MNHEY and CDR2 as SMNVEV (reference sequence). CDR3 nucleotides: TGTGCCAGCAGTTTAAGGACTAGCGGGGCCGCCTACGAGCAGTACTTC. It encodes CASSLRTSGAAYEQYF.